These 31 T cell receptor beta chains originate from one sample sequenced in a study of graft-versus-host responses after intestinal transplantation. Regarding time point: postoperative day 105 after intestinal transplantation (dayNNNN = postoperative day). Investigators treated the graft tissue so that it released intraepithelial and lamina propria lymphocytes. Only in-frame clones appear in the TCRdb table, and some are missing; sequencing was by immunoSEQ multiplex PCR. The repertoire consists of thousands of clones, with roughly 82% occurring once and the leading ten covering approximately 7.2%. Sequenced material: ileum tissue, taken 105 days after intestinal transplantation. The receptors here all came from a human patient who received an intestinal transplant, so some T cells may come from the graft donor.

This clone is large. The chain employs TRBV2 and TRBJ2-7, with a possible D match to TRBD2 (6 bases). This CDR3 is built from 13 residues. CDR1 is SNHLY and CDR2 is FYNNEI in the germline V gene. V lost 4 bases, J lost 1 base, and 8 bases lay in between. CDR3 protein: CASSGTISYEQYF. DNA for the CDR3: TGTGCCAGCAGTGGGACTATTTCCTACGAGCAGTACTTC.

The CDR3 spells CASKSRAGRYYEQFF. CDR3 DNA: TGTGCCAGCAAATCCCGGGCAGGCCGCTATTATGAGCAGTTCTTC. The chain employs TRBV6-5 and TRBJ2-1, with D hard to call. Trimming took 7 bases from V and 8 from J, leaving 21 bases between them. The CDR3 is 15 residues long. Germline-derived CDR1 and CDR2 are MNHEY and SVGAGI.

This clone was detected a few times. The CDR3 loop reads CASSQEGTGAKNIQYF. DNA of the CDR3: TGCGCCAGCAGCCAAGAGGGGACAGGGGCCAAAAACATTCAGTACTTC. The chain is built from TRBV4-1 and TRBJ2-4; 9 positions match TRBD1. V was clipped by 0 bases and J by 1 base; unmatched bases: 1. Germline CDR1 and CDR2: MGHRA and YSYEKL. The CDR3 is 16 amino acids.

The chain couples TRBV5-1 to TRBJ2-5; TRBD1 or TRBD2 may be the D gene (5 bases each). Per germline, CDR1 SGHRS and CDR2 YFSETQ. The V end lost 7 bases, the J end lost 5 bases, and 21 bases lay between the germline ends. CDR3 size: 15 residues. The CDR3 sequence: CASRYGDGIFETQYF. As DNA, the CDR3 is TGCGCCAGCCGATATGGGGACGGGATCTTTGAGACCCAGTACTTC.

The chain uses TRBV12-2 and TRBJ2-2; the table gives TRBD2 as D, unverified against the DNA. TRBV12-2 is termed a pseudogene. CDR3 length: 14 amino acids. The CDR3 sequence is CASRFPVYTGELFF. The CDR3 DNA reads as TGTGCAAGTCGCTTTCCCGTGTACACCGGGGAGCTGTTTTTT.

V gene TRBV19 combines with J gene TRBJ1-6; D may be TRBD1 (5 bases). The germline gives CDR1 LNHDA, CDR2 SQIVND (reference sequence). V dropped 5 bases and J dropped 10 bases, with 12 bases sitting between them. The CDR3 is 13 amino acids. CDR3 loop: CASSSGGVSPLHF. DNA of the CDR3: TGTGCCAGTAGTTCCGGGGGGGTCTCACCCCTCCACTTT.

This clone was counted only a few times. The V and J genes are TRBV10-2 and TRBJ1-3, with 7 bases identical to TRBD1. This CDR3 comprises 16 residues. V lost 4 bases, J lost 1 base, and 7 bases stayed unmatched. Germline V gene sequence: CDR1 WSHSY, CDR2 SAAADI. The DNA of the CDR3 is TGCGCCAGCAGTGTCGGGACAGACCTTTCTGGAAACACCATATATTTT. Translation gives CASSVGTDLSGNTIYF.

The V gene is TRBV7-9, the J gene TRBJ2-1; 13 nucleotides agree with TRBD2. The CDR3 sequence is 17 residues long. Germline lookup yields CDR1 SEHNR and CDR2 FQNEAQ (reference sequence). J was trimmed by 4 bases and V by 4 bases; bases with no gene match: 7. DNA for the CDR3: TGTGCCAGCAGCTGGACTAGCGGGAGTAGGAGGTACAATGAGCAGTTCTTC. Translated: CASSWTSGSRRYNEQFF.

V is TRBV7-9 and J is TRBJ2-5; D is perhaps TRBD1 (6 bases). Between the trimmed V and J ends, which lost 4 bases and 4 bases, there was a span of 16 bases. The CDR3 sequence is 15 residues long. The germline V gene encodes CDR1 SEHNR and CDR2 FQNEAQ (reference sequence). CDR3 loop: CASSSSGQTRETQYF. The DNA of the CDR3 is TGTGCCAGCAGCTCCTCCGGACAGACACGAGAGACCCAGTACTTC.

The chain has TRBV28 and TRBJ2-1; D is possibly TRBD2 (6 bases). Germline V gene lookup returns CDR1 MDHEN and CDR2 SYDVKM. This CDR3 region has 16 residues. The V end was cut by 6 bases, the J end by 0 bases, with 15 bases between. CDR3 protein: CASRLRLGSSYNEQFF. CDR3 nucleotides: TGTGCCAGCAGGCTACGACTAGGCAGCTCCTACAATGAGCAGTTCTTC.

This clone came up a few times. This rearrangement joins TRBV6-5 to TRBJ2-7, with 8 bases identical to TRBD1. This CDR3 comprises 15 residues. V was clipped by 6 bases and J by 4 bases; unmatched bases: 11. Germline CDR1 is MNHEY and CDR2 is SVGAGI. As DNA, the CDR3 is TGTGCCAGCAGCCCCCTGCAGGGGGCGCTTTACGAGCAGTACTTC. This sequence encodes CASSPLQGALYEQYF.

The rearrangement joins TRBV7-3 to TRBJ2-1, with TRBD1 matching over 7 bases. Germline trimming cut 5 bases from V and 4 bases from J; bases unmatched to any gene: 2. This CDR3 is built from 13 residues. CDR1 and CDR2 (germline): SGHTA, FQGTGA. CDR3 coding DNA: TGTGCCAGCAGCCGGGACAGATACAATGAGCAGTTCTTC. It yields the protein CASSRDRYNEQFF.

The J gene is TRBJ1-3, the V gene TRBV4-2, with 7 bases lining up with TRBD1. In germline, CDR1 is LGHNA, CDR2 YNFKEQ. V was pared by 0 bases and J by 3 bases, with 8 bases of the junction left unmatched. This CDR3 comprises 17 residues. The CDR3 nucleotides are TGTGCCAGCAGCCAAGATCCAGGGGGGGCGCGTGGAAACACCATATATTTT. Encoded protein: CASSQDPGGARGNTIYF.

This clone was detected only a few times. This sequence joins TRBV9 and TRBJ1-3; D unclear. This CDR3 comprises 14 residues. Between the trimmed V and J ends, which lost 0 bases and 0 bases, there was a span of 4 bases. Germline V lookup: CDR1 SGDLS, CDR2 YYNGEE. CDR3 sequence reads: CASSVDSSGNTIYF. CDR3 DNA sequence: TGTGCCAGCAGCGTAGACAGCTCTGGAAACACCATATATTTT.

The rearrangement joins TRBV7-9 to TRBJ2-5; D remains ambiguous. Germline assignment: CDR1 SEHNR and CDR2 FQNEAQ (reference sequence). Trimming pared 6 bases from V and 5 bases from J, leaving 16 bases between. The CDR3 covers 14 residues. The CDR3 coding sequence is TGTGCCAGCAGTCGACGTTCTAGTTCCGAGACCCAGTACTTC. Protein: CASSRRSSSETQYF.

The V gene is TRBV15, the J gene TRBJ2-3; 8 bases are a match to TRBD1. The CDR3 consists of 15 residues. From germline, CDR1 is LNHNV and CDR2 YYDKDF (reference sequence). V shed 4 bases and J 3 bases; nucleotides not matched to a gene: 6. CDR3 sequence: CATSMDRVETDTQYF. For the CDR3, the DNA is TGTGCCACCAGCATGGACAGGGTAGAGACAGATACGCAGTATTTT.

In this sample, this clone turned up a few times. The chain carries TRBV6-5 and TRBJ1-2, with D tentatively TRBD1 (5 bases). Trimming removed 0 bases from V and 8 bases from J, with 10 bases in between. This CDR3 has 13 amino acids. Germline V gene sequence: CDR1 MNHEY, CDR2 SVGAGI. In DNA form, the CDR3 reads TGTGCCAGCAGTTACTCGAAGGGGAAGGGCTACACCTTC. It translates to CASSYSKGKGYTF.

The CDR3 here is CASSDSSDTGELFF. The CDR3 DNA reads as TGTGCCAGCAGTGACTCTAGCGACACCGGGGAGCTGTTTTTT. The gene calls are TRBV6-4 and TRBJ2-2; D is possibly TRBD2 (5 bases). The CDR3 extends over 14 amino acids. Trimming removed 0 bases from V and 3 bases from J, with 5 bases in between. The V gene's germline CDR1 is MRHNA and CDR2 SNTAGT.

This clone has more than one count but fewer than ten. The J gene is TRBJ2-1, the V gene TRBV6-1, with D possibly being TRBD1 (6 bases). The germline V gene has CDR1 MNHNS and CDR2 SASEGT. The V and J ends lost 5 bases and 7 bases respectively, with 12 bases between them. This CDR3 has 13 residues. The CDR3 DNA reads TGTGCCAGCAGTATCAGGGGTTGGAATGAGCAGTTCTTC. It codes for CASSIRGWNEQFF.

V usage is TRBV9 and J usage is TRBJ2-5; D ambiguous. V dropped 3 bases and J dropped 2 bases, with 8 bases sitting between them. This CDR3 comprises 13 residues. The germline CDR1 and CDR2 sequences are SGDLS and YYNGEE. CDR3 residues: CASSADGQETQYF. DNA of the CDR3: TGTGCCAGCAGCGCGGACGGACAAGAGACCCAGTACTTC. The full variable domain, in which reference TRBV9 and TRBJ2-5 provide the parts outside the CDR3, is DSGVTQTPKHLITATGQRVTLRCSPRSGDLSVYWYQQSLDQGLQFLIQYYNGEERAKGNILERFSAQQFPDLHSELNLSSLELGDSALYFCASSADGQETQYFGPGTRLLVL.

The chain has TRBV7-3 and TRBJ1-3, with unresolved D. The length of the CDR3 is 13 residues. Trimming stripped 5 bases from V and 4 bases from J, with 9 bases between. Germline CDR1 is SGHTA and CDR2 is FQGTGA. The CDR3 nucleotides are TGTGCCAGCAGCACAAGACCAGGAAACACCATATATTTT. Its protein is CASSTRPGNTIYF.

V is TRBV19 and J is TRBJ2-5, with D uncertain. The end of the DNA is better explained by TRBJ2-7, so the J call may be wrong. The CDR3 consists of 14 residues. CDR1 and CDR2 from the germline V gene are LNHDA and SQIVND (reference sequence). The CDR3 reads CASSPDGSSYEQYF. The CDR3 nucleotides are TGTGCCAGTAGCCCGGACGGTTCCTCCTACGAGCAGTACTTC.

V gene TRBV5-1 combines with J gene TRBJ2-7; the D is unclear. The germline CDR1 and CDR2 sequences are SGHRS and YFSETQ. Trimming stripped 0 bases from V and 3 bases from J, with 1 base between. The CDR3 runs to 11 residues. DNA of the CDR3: TGCGCCAGCAGCTTGGACTACGAGCAGTACTTC. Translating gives CASSLDYEQYF.

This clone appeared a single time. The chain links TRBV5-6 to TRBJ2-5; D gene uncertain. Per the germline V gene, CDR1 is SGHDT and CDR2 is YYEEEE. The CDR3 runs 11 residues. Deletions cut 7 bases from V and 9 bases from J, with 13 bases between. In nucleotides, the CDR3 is TGTGCCAGCTCCCGAGGAACGGCCCAGTACTTC. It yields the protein CASSRGTAQYF.

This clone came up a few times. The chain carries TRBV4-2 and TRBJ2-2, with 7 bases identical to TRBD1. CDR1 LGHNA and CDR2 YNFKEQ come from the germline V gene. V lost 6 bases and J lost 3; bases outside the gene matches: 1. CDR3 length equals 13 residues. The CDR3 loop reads CASSTGDTGELFF. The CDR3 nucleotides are TGTGCCAGCAGTACAGGGGACACCGGGGAGCTGTTTTTT.

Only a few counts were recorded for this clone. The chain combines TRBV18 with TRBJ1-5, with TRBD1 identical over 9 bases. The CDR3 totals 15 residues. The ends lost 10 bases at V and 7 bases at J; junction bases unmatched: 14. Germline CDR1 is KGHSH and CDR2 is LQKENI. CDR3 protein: CATLSGTGFGQPQHF. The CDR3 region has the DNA TGTGCCACGCTGTCCGGGACAGGGTTCGGGCAGCCCCAGCATTTT.

The CDR3 is CASTRQGRTPSYGYTF. The DNA for the CDR3 is TGTGCCAGTACCCGACAGGGGAGAACCCCCTCTTATGGCTACACCTTC. The genes are TRBV19 and TRBJ1-2; 8 bases align to TRBD1. V trimming: 7 bases; J trimming: 5 bases; junction bases outside the gene matches: 15. The germline V gene has CDR1 LNHDA and CDR2 SQIVND (reference sequence). This CDR3 comprises 16 residues.

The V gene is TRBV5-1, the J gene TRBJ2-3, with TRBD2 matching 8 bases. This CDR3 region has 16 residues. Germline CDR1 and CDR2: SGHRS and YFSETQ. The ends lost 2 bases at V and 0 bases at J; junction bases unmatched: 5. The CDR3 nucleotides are TGCGCCAGCAGCTTTGCGGGAGGCCCTAGCACAGATACGCAGTATTTT. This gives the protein CASSFAGGPSTDTQYF.

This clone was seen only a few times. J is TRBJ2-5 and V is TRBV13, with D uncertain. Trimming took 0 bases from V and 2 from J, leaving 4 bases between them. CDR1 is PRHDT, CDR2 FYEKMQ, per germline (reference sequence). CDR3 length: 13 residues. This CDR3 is CASSLGGQETQYF. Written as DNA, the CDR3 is TGTGCCAGCAGCTTAGGGGGGCAAGAGACCCAGTACTTC.

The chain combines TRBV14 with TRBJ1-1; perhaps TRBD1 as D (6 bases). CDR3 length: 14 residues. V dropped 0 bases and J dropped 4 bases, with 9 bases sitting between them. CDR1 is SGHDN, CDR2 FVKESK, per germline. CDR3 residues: CASSQEQGGTEAFF. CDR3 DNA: TGTGCCAGCAGCCAAGAACAGGGAGGCACTGAAGCTTTCTTT.

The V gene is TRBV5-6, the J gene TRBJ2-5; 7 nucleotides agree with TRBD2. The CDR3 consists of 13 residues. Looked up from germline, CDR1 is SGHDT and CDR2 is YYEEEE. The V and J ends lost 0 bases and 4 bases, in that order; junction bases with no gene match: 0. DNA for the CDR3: TGTGCCAGCAGCTTGGGCGGGGGAGAGACCCAGTACTTC. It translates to CASSLGGGETQYF.